The next 29 T cell receptor beta chains were all read from a single sample in a study of lymphopenia after photon versus proton radiotherapy. Data came from immunoSEQ multiplex PCR; TCRdb stores just in-frame clones and leaves some out. This repertoire shows 15,000 to 20,000 clones, approximately 91% found once; its top ten account for 8% to 10%. This material consisted of peripheral blood, taken from a patient treated with proton-based radiotherapy. These receptors originate from a man in his sixties or seventies with pancreatic cancer.

The chain has TRBV9 and TRBJ1-4; D uncertain. This CDR3 has 14 residues. CDR1 is SGDLS, CDR2 YYNGEE, per germline. Trimming left V 3 bases short and J 7 bases short, with 13 bases between. The CDR3 protein is CASSDTDVSEKLFF. In nucleotides, the CDR3 is TGTGCCAGCAGCGATACAGATGTTTCTGAAAAACTGTTTTTT.

The chain combines TRBV29-1 with TRBJ1-1; TRBD1 matches at 8 bases. The V and J ends lost 5 bases and 3 bases, in that order; junction bases with no gene match: 14. CDR3 length: 16 residues. The V gene's germline CDR1 is SQVTM and CDR2 ANQGSEA. The CDR3 region has the DNA TGCAGCGTTAGCAGGGGGCGGGAAGTTTTGGACACTGAAGCTTTCTTT. Its translation: CSVSRGREVLDTEAFF.

The chain uses TRBV29-1 and TRBJ1-1, with D possibly TRBD1 on 5 matching bases. Trimming stripped 8 bases from V and 6 bases from J, with 19 bases between. The CDR3 sequence is 13 residues long. Germline V CDR1 and CDR2: SQVTM, ANQGSEA. CDR3 loop: CSIFRDMWAEAFF. CDR3 DNA: TGCAGCATTTTCAGGGATATGTGGGCTGAAGCTTTCTTT.

V and J are TRBV21-1 and TRBJ2-7; the table's D call TRBD2 went unverified against the DNA. TRBV21-1 is annotated as a pseudogene. The CDR3 has 19 amino acids. This CDR3 is CASSKAVAGGPVRRYEQYF. The CDR3 nucleotides read TGTGCCAGCAGCAAAGCGGTAGCGGGAGGGCCGGTGAGGAGGTACGAGCAGTACTTC.

The chain has TRBV5-1 and TRBJ2-6, with D hard to call. The CDR3 sequence is 15 residues long. Trimming removed 4 bases from V and 0 bases from J, with 8 bases in between. Germline loops: CDR1 SGHRS, CDR2 YFSETQ. In DNA form, the CDR3 reads TGCGCCAGCAGCGTCAGGAGCTCTGGGGCCAACGTCCTGACTTTC. This encodes CASSVRSSGANVLTF.

This rearrangement joins TRBV4-1 to TRBJ1-2; D unclear. From germline, CDR1 is MGHRA and CDR2 YSYEKL. Trimming left V 0 bases short and J 3 bases short, with 8 bases between. This CDR3 region has 14 residues. CDR3 sequence: CASSQDPRHYGYTF. The CDR3 coding sequence is TGCGCCAGCAGCCAAGATCCCAGGCACTATGGCTACACCTTC.

The chain links TRBV10-2 to TRBJ1-3; D is unresolved. V lost 3 bases, J lost 3 bases, and 6 bases lay in between. The CDR3 runs 13 residues. Germline CDR1 is WSHSY and CDR2 is SAAADI. The CDR3 region is CASSEAHGNTIYF. DNA of the CDR3: TGCGCCAGCAGTGAAGCCCATGGAAACACCATATATTTT.

The chain links TRBV11-2 to TRBJ1-1, with 7 nucleotides matching TRBD1. The trim removed 5 bases at V and 9 bases at J, leaving 6 bases unmatched. This CDR3 has 12 amino acids. Germline V gene data show CDR1 as SGHAT and CDR2 as FQNNGV. The CDR3 spells CASSVRDRQAFF. The CDR3 nucleotides read TGTGCCAGCAGCGTCCGGGACAGACAAGCTTTCTTT.

This chain connects TRBV2 to TRBJ1-6; D is ambiguous. V was pared by 8 bases and J by 1 base, with 12 bases between. The CDR3 spans 15 residues. Germline CDR1 reads SNHLY; CDR2 reads FYNNEI. CDR3 loop: CASGLVGSYNSPLHF. Written as DNA, the CDR3 is TGTGCCAGCGGCTTAGTTGGTTCCTATAATTCACCCCTCCACTTT.

The chain has TRBV9 and TRBJ1-5; 12 positions agree with TRBD1. Germline values: CDR1 SGDLS, CDR2 YYNGEE. Trimming removed 7 bases from V and 6 bases from J; junction bases left unmatched: 2. The CDR3 covers 13 residues. The CDR3 protein is CASGTGGLQPQHF. CDR3 coding DNA: TGTGCCAGCGGGACAGGGGGCCTTCAGCCCCAGCATTTT.

V usage is TRBV4-1 and J usage is TRBJ2-7, with D possibly matching TRBD1 (5 bases). Germline CDR1 MGHRA, CDR2 YSYEKL. This CDR3 contains 15 residues. The V and J ends lost 0 bases and 0 bases respectively, with 9 bases between them. CDR3 loop: CASSQDRAGSYEQYF. The DNA for the CDR3 is TGCGCCAGCAGCCAAGACAGGGCTGGCTCCTACGAGCAGTACTTC.

This clone was seen a few times. This rearrangement joins TRBV10-2 to TRBJ1-5; no clear D. The length of the CDR3 is 16 residues. CDR1 and CDR2 (germline): WSHSY, SAAADI. Between the trimmed V and J ends, which lost 0 bases and 2 bases, there was a span of 11 bases. Here the CDR3 reads CASSESGMYGNQPQHF. The CDR3 DNA sequence: TGCGCCAGCAGTGAGTCGGGGATGTACGGCAATCAGCCCCAGCATTTT.

The rearrangement joins TRBV5-4 to TRBJ2-7; D is perhaps TRBD2 (5 bases). V lost 0 bases and J 7 bases, leaving 5 bases between the germline ends. This CDR3 is 11 amino acids long. Germline lookup yields CDR1 SGHNT and CDR2 YYREEE (reference sequence). The CDR3 loop is CASSLGREQYF. The CDR3 coding sequence is TGTGCCAGCAGCTTGGGGAGGGAGCAGTACTTC.

The count of this clone is one. The chain carries TRBV4-1 and TRBJ1-4; D not resolved. The CDR3 is 15 residues long. CDR1 is MGHRA, CDR2 YSYEKL, per germline. Deletions cut 0 bases from V and 7 bases from J, with 12 bases between. The CDR3 loop is CASSQDYGPSEKLFF. The CDR3 DNA reads TGCGCCAGCAGCCAAGATTACGGTCCCAGTGAAAAACTGTTTTTT.

J is TRBJ1-2 and V is TRBV5-1; the match to TRBD1 covers 8 bases. The CDR3 sequence is 15 residues long. V gave up 0 bases and J gave up 8 bases; unmatched junction bases: 9. CDR1 SGHRS and CDR2 YFSETQ come from the germline V gene. Here the CDR3 DNA reads TGCGCCAGCAGCTTGGAACCGCAGGGGGCGCGAGGCTACACCTTC. It translates to CASSLEPQGARGYTF.

The rearrangement links TRBV5-5 to TRBJ1-2; 8 nucleotides align to TRBD1. In germline, CDR1 is SGHKS, CDR2 YYEKEE (reference sequence). V trimming: 2 bases; J trimming: 4 bases; junction bases outside the gene matches: 10. This CDR3 comprises 16 residues. CDR3 residues: CASSFETGVGSYGYTF. In nucleotides, the CDR3 is TGTGCCAGCAGCTTCGAGACAGGGGTTGGGAGCTATGGCTACACCTTC.

The rearrangement links TRBV5-6 to TRBJ1-2, with D uncertain. This CDR3 is 14 amino acids long. V was pared by 4 bases and J by 9 bases, with 19 bases between. Germline V gene lookup returns CDR1 SGHDT and CDR2 YYEEEE. The CDR3 spells CASSITRELNRYTF. The DNA for the CDR3 is TGTGCCAGCAGCATTACCCGGGAACTAAACCGCTACACCTTC. Filled out from reference TRBV5-6 and TRBJ1-2, the complete variable domain reads DAGVTQSPTHLIKTRGQQVTLRCSPKSGHDTVSWYQQALGQGPQFIFQYYEEEERQRGNFPDRFSGHQFPNYSSELNVNALLLGDSALYLCASSITRELNRYTFGSGTRLTVV.

This rearrangement joins TRBV7-2 to TRBJ2-2; 7 bases match TRBD1. With V trimmed by 5 bases and J by 0 bases, 6 bases remained unmatched. Germline loops: CDR1 SGHTA, CDR2 FQGNSA. This CDR3 has 16 amino acids. The DNA of the CDR3 is TGTGCCAGCAGCCTACAGGGACAGACGAACACCGGGGAGCTGTTTTTT. It translates to CASSLQGQTNTGELFF.

J is TRBJ2-3 and V is TRBV6-6, with no clear D. Germline V CDR1 and CDR2: MNHNY, SVGAGI (reference sequence). The CDR3 extends over 13 amino acids. V was clipped by 4 bases and J by 3 bases, with 8 bases between them. CDR3 sequence reads: CASSFTITDTQYF. The CDR3 DNA reads as TGTGCCAGCAGTTTTACGATTACAGATACGCAGTATTTT.

The chain has TRBV2 and TRBJ2-3, with TRBD1 matching over 7 bases. V shed 4 bases, J shed 0 bases, and the junction held 4 bases outside the gene matches. This CDR3 has 15 residues. CDR1 and CDR2 from the germline V gene are SNHLY and FYNNEI. The CDR3 bases are TGTGCCAGCAGTGGGGGGACAGCTAGCACAGATACGCAGTATTTT. Translated: CASSGGTASTDTQYF.

V and J are TRBV7-9 and TRBJ2-6, with TRBD1 matching 7 bases. This CDR3 region has 18 residues. V was clipped by 8 bases and J by 1 base; unmatched bases: 14. The germline V gene encodes CDR1 SEHNR and CDR2 FQNEAQ (reference sequence). In DNA, the CDR3 is TGTGCCAGCGGGGGACAGTTGACTGGGAAGTCTGGGGCCAACGTCCTGACTTTC. Translation: CASGGQLTGKSGANVLTF.

This clone has just a few counts. This sequence joins TRBV4-1 and TRBJ1-2; D is uncertain. The V end lost 6 bases, the J end lost 2 bases, and 19 bases lay between the germline ends. The CDR3 contains 16 residues. CDR1 is MGHRA and CDR2 is YSYEKL in the germline V gene. CDR3 sequence (DNA): TGCGCCAGCAGACAACCGCTTGGAGGAATAAACTATGGCTACACCTTC. Translation gives CASRQPLGGINYGYTF.

This sequence joins TRBV6-1 and TRBJ2-7, with no clear D. Germline lookup yields CDR1 MNHNS and CDR2 SASEGT. With 6 bases removed from V and 0 bases from J, the gap between germline ends came to 9 bases. The CDR3 is 13 amino acids. Here the CDR3 reads CASRDVASYEQYF. DNA for the CDR3: TGTGCCAGCAGGGACGTTGCCTCCTACGAGCAGTACTTC.

The chain joins TRBV7-2 to TRBJ2-1; the D gene is possibly TRBD1 (5 bases). The V gene's germline CDR1 is SGHTA and CDR2 FQGNSA. V was shortened by 0 bases and J by 1 base, with 19 bases between the two germline ends. The CDR3 is made up of 19 amino acids. CDR3 nucleotide sequence: TGTGCCAGCAGCTTAGCGTTCGTAAGTTCAGCAGGGTCCTACAATGAGCAGTTCTTC. It translates to CASSLAFVSSAGSYNEQFF.

The chain employs TRBV5-1 and TRBJ1-1; D possibly corresponds to TRBD1 (6 bases). Between the trimmed V and J ends, which lost 4 bases and 2 bases, there was a span of 15 bases. Per the germline V gene, CDR1 is SGHRS and CDR2 is YFSETQ. There are 15 residues in the CDR3. CDR3 DNA sequence: TGCGCCAGCAGCGGAGTACAGGGTGTAAACACTGAAGCTTTCTTT. Translation: CASSGVQGVNTEAFF.

The gene calls are TRBV5-5 and TRBJ1-1; D unresolved. This CDR3 region has 16 residues. The V gene's germline CDR1 is SGHKS and CDR2 YYEKEE (reference sequence). Trimming left V 3 bases short and J 5 bases short, with 20 bases between. CDR3 nucleotides: TGTGCCAGCAGCTCTAAGACGGCGCACCTGAGGACTGAAGCTTTCTTT. Translating it yields CASSSKTAHLRTEAFF. The entire variable domain, with the rest obtained from reference TRBV5-5 and TRBJ1-1, is as follows: DAGVTQSPTHLIKTRGQQVTLRCSPISGHKSVSWYQQVLGQGPQFIFQYYEKEERGRGNFPDRFSARQFPNYSSELNVNALLLGDSALYLCASSSKTAHLRTEAFFGQGTRLTVV.

This clone was recorded only once. CDR3 sequence reads: CASSLAGGTTIYEQYF. The CDR3 nucleotides are TGTGCCAGCAGCTTAGCGGGGGGGACTACCATCTACGAGCAGTACTTC. The rearrangement links TRBV7-9 to TRBJ2-7; 7 nucleotides match TRBD2. Trimming at V came to 0 bases and at J to 3 bases, leaving 8 bases not matched to a gene. This CDR3 has 16 amino acids. CDR1 SEHNR and CDR2 FQNEAQ come from the germline V gene (reference sequence).

J is TRBJ2-3 and V is TRBV2, with 10 bases lining up with TRBD1. The germline V gene encodes CDR1 SNHLY and CDR2 FYNNEI. The CDR3 consists of 15 residues. V lost 8 bases to trimming and J lost 13 bases; unmatched junction nucleotides: 18. CDR3 residues: CASRRTGTGAPPEYF. The CDR3 DNA reads as TGTGCCAGCCGACGAACCGGGACAGGGGCCCCCCCAGAGTATTTT.

The chain links TRBV5-1 to TRBJ1-1; TRBD1 matches at 9 bases. V was clipped by 0 bases and J by 11 bases; unmatched bases: 8. Germline-derived CDR1 and CDR2 are SGHRS and YFSETQ. The CDR3 is 14 residues long. Written as DNA, the CDR3 is TGCGCCAGCAGCTTGGCCGAGGACAGGGGCTCTGCTTTCTTT. Its protein product is CASSLAEDRGSAFF.